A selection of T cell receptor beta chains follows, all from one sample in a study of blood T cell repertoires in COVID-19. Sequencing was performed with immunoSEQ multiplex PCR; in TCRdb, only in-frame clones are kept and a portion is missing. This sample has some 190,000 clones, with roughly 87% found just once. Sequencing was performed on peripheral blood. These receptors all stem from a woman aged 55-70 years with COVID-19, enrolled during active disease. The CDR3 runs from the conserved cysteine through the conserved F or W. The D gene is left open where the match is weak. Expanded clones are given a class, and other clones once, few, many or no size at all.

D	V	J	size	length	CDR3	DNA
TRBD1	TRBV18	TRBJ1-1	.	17	CASSPGTGGSMGTEAFF	TGTGCCAGCTCACCGGGGACAGGGGGCTCCATGGGGACTGAAGCTTTCTTT
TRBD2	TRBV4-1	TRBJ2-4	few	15	CASSQGGGGADIQYF	TGCGCCAGCAGCCAAGGAGGCGGGGGGGCCGACATTCAGTACTTC
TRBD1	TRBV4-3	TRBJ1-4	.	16	CASSREHTGGLEKLFF	TGCGCCAGCAGCCGAGAGCATACAGGGGGGCTTGAAAAACTGTTTTTT
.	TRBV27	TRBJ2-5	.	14	CASSLLGREETQYF	TGTGCCAGCAGTTTATTAGGCAGGGAAGAGACCCAGTACTTC
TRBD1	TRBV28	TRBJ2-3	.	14	CASSPTGMTDTQYF	TGTGCCAGCAGTCCGACAGGGATGACAGATACGCAGTATTTT
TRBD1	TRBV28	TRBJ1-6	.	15	CASSLQGAFNSPLHF	TGTGCCAGCAGTTTACAGGGGGCATTTAATTCACCCCTCCACTTT
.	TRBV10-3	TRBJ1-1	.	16	CAISESRVPRNTEAFF	TGTGCCATCAGTGAGTCGCGGGTTCCGCGGAACACTGAAGCTTTCTTT
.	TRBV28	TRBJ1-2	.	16	CASTSPRDTRNYGYTF	TGTGCCAGCACCTCCCCTAGGGACACCAGGAACTATGGCTACACCTTC
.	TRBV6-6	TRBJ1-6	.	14	CASTRQEPNSPLHF	TGTGCCAGCACGCGACAGGAACCTAATTCACCCCTCCACTTT
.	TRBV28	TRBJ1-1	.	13	CASSLDAWGEAFF	TGTGCCAGCAGCTTGGACGCTTGGGGCGAAGCTTTCTTT
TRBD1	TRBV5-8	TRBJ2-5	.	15	CASSSGRQGSETQYF	TGTGCCAGCAGCTCGGGAAGACAGGGCTCAGAGACCCAGTACTTC
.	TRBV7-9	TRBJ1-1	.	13	CASSLMAESEAFF	TGTGCCAGCAGCTTAATGGCGGAATCTGAAGCTTTCTTT
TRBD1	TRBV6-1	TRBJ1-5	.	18	CASSEAHRWTGGNQPQHF	TGTGCCAGCAGTGAAGCGCACCGTTGGACAGGCGGGAATCAGCCCCAGCATTTT
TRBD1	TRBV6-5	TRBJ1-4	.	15	CASSKTGATNEKLFF	TGTGCCAGCAGTAAAACAGGGGCCACTAATGAAAAACTGTTTTTT
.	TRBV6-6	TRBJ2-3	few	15	CASSFDRPGTDTQYF	TGTGCCAGCAGTTTCGACAGGCCAGGGACAGATACGCAGTATTTT
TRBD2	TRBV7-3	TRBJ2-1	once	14	CASSLTAGGTGQFF	TGTGCCAGCAGCTTAACAGCGGGGGGTACTGGGCAGTTCTTC
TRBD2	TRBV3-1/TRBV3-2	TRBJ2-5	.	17	CASSQVALAGALETQYF	TGTGCCAGCAGCCAAGTCGCACTAGCGGGGGCCTTAGAGACCCAGTACTTC
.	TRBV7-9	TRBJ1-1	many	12	CASSFAGDEAFF	TGTGCCAGCAGCTTTGCAGGGGATGAAGCTTTCTTT
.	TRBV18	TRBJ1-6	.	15	CASSPGQGLGSPLHF	TGTGCCAGCTCACCAGGGCAGGGTTTGGGCTCACCCCTCCACTTT
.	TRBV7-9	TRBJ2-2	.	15	CASSPRQVDTGELFF	TGTGCCAGCAGCCCCCGGCAGGTTGACACCGGGGAGCTGTTTTTT
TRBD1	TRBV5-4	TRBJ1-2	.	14	CASRVPGQVYGYTF	TGTGCCAGCAGAGTTCCGGGACAGGTATATGGCTACACCTTC
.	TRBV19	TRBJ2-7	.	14	CASSIGGNVYEQYF	TGTGCCAGTAGTATTGGGGGGAACGTCTACGAGCAGTACTTC
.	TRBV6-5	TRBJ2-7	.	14	CASSYSFGNYEQYF	TGTGCCAGCAGTTACTCGTTTGGCAACTACGAGCAGTACTTC
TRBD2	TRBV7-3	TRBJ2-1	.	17	CASSLRRLAGGYNEQFF	TGTGCCAGCAGCTTAAGGCGTCTAGCGGGGGGCTACAATGAGCAGTTCTTC
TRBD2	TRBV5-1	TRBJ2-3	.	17	CASSLVTSGANTDTQYF	TGCGCCAGCAGCTTGGTCACTAGCGGGGCAAACACAGATACGCAGTATTTT
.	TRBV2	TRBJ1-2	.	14	CASNGGPRGYGYTF	TGTGCCAGCAACGGGGGACCCCGGGGGTATGGCTACACCTTC
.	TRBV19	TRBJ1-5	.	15	CASSIGSSSNQPQHF	TGTGCCAGTAGTATAGGTAGCAGTAGCAATCAGCCCCAGCATTTT
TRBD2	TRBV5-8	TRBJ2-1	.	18	CASIRGALAGVFGNEQFF	TGTGCCAGCATCCGGGGGGCACTAGCGGGGGTCTTTGGCAATGAGCAGTTCTTC
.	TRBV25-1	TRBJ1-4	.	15	CASSEWGEINEKLFF	TGTGCCAGCAGTGAATGGGGAGAGATTAATGAAAAACTGTTTTTT
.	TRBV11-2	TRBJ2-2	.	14	CASSKGRSTGELFF	TGTGCCAGCAGCAAAGGGAGATCAACCGGGGAGCTGTTTTTT
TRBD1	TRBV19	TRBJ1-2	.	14	CASSMDRASGGYTF	TGTGCCAGTAGTATGGACAGGGCATCTGGGGGCTACACCTTC
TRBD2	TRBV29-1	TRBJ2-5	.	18	CSVEDPLASGGIQETQYF	TGCAGCGTTGAAGATCCCCTTGCTAGCGGGGGGATCCAAGAGACCCAGTACTTC
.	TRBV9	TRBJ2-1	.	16	CASSVTQTVNLNEQFF	TGTGCCAGCAGCGTAACCCAGACTGTAAATCTTAATGAGCAGTTCTTC
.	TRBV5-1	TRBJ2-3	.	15	CASSEVGGPTDTQYF	TGCGCCAGCAGCGAAGTGGGGGGACCCACAGATACGCAGTATTTT
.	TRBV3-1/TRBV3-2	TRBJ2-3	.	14	CASSPGLATDTQYF	TGTGCCAGCAGCCCCGGACTTGCCACAGATACGCAGTATTTT
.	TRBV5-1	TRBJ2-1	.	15	CASSLAVQAYNEQFF	TGCGCCAGCAGCTTGGCCGTACAGGCCTACAATGAGCAGTTCTTC
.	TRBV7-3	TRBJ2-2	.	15	CASSLLAGQVGELFF	TGTGCCAGCAGCTTACTGGCAGGGCAAGTCGGGGAGCTGTTTTTT
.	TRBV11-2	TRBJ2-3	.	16	CASSLALGRSTDTQYF	TGTGCCAGCAGCTTAGCCCTGGGGCGTAGCACAGATACGCAGTATTTT
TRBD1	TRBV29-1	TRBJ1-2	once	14	CSVEEGQGNYGYTF	TGCAGCGTTGAAGAAGGACAGGGAAACTATGGCTACACCTTC
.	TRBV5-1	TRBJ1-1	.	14	CASSGAGGDTEAFF	TGCGCCAGCAGCGGTGCTGGGGGGGACACTGAAGCTTTCTTT
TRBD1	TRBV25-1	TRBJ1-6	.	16	CASASTGTVYNSPLHF	TGTGCCAGCGCTTCTACCGGGACAGTGTATAATTCACCCCTCCACTTT
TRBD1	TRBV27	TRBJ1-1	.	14	CASSSRQGSSEAFF	TGTGCCAGCAGTTCGAGACAGGGGAGCTCTGAAGCTTTCTTT
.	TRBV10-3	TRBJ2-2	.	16	CAISDKETSNTGELFF	TGTGCCATCAGTGATAAAGAGACATCGAACACCGGGGAGCTGTTTTTT
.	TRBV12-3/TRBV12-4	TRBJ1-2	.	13	CASSFSREEGYTF	TGTGCCAGCAGTTTTTCGAGGGAGGAAGGCTACACCTTC
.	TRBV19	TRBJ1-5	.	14	CASSTGRGNQPQHF	TGTGCCAGTAGTACCGGGAGGGGCAATCAGCCCCAGCATTTT
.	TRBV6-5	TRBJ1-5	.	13	CASSYSRAGPQHF	TGTGCCAGCAGTTACTCGCGGGCGGGGCCCCAGCATTTT
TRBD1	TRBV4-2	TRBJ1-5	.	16	CASSLEGQGANQPQHF	TGTGCCAGCAGCCTAGAGGGACAGGGGGCGAATCAGCCCCAGCATTTT
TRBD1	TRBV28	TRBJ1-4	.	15	CASSVRTGRKEKLFF	TGTGCCAGCAGTGTCCGGACAGGGAGGAAGGAAAAACTGTTTTTT
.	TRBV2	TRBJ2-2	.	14	CASTASRNTGELFF	TGTGCCAGCACGGCTAGCAGAAACACCGGGGAGCTGTTTTTT